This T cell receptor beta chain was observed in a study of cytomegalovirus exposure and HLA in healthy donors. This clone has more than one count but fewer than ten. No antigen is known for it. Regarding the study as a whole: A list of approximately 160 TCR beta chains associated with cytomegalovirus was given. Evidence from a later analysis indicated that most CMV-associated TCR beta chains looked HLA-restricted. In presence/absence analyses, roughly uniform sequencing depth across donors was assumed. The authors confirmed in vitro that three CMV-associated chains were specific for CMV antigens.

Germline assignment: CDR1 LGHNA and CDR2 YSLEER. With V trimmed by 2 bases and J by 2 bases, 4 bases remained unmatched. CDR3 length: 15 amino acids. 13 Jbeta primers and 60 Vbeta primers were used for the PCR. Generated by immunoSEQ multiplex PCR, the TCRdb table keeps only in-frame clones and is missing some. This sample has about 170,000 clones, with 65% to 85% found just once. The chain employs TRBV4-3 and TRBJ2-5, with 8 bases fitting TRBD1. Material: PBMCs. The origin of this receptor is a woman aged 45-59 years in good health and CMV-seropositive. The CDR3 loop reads CASSQWTGRQETQYF. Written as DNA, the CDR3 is TGCGCCAGCAGCCAATGGACAGGGCGACAAGAGACCCAGTACTTC.